This TCR beta chain was identified in a study of radiotherapy plus CTLA-4 blockade in lung cancer. In the study overall: There were objective responses in 15% to 20% of patients, and over 30% had disease control. Whole-study results and caveats: The authors reported that early blood T cell clone dynamics, with interferon-beta, best predicted response. TCR clones of tumor origin grew in blood after radiotherapy plus ipilimumab.

About this clone: Antigen: not known.

The data were produced by immunoSEQ multiplex PCR, yet TCRdb's version contains in-frame clones alone and is incomplete. The sample lists 90,000 to 130,000 clones, roughly 86% occurring once. The junction had 9 bases not matched to a gene; V was cut back by 3 bases and J by 6 bases. CDR1 SGHNT and CDR2 YYREEE come from the germline V gene (reference sequence). This CDR3 has 15 amino acids. Sequencing used peripheral blood, obtained from a patient treated with radiotherapy plus ipilimumab. This sequence was found in a human donor with non-small cell lung cancer that progressed on radiotherapy plus ipilimumab. Some clones in this sample may be carry-over from other donors' samples. The chain uses TRBV5-4 and TRBJ1-1; 9 bases fit TRBD1. CDR3 in amino acids: CASSSGDRVNSEAFF. The CDR3 bases are TGTGCCAGCAGCTCGGGGGACAGGGTAAATTCTGAAGCTTTCTTT.